This T cell receptor (beta chain) was recovered during a study of blood T cell repertoires in COVID-19. Study-wide background: The United States, Italy and Spain provided the acute and convalescent COVID-19 samples. From T cells, B-cell-depleted T cells, or PBMCs came the material, which was cDNA or gDNA.

The CDR3 length is 15 residues. Germline CDR1 reads SGDLS; CDR2 reads YYNGEE. Between the trimmed V and J ends, which lost 4 bases and 4 bases, there was a span of 17 bases. As handled by the study authors: Amplification from reference gene primers served as the basis for estimated nucleated cell counts. TCRdb keeps only in-frame clones here, not all; method: immunoSEQ multiplex PCR. The D gene and trimming were derived from the DNA, and the V and J assignments and clone size from that table. The repertoire includes around 700,000 clones, more than 80% of them detected once, and approximately 0.3% sits in the top ten.

This receptor was obtained from a woman between 18 and 30 years old with acute or convalescent COVID-19. This chain links TRBV9 with TRBJ1-1; perhaps TRBD1 as D (5 bases). The specimen sequenced was peripheral blood. The CDR3 DNA reads as TGTGCCAGCAGCCCCCGGGGGGTGGGGGTCACTGAAGCTTTCTTT. It yields the protein CASSPRGVGVTEAFF.